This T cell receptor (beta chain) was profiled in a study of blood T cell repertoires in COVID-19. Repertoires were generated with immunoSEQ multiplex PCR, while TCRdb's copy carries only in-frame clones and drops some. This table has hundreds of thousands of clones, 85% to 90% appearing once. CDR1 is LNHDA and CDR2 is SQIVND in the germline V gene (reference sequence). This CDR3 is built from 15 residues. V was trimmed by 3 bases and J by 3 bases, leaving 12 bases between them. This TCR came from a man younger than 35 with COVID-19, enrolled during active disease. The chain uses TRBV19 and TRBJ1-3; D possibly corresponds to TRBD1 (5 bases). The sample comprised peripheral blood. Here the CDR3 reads CASSIQGTNGNTIYF. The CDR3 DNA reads TGTGCCAGTAGTATTCAAGGGACTAATGGAAACACCATATATTTT.